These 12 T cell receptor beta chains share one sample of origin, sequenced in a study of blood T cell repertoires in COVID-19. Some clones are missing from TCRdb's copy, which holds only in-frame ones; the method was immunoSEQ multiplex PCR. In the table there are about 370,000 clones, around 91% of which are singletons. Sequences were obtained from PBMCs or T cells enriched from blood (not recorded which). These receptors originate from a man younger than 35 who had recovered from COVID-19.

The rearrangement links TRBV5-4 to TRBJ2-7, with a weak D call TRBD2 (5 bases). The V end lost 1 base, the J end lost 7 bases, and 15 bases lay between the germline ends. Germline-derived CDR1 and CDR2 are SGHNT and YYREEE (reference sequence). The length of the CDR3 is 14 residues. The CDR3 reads CASSLSQVGSEQYF. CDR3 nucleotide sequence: TGTGCCAGCAGCTTGTCCCAAGTGGGGAGTGAGCAGTACTTC. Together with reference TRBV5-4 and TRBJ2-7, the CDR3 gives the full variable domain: ETGVTQSPTHLIKTRGQQVTLRCSSQSGHNTVSWYQQALGQGPQFIFQYYREEENGRGNFPPRFSGLQFPNYSSELNVNALELDDSALYLCASSLSQVGSEQYFGPGTRLTVT.

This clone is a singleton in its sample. The CDR3 spells CASSRTENTGELFF. CDR3 nucleotide sequence: TGTGCCAGCAGCCGGACAGAGAACACCGGGGAGCTGTTTTTT. The chain recombines TRBV3-1 (or the pseudogene TRBV3-2) with TRBJ2-2; tentative D call: TRBD1 (6 bases). Germline CDR1 LGHDT, CDR2 YNNKEL (reference sequence). This CDR3 has 14 residues. The V end was cut by 4 bases, the J end by 1 base, with 7 bases between.

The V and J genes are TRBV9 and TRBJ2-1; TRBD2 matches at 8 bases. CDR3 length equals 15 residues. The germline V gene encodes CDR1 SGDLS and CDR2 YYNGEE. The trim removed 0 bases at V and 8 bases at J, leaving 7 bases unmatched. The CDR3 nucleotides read TGTGCCAGCAGCGTAGTAGCGGGGACTATATATGAGCAGTTCTTC. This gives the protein CASSVVAGTIYEQFF.

The CDR3 DNA sequence: TGTGCCAGCAGACAGACTAACTATGGCTACACCTTC. Its protein is CASRQTNYGYTF. This chain uses TRBV27 with TRBJ1-2; no firm D call. In germline, CDR1 is MNHEY, CDR2 SMNVEV (reference sequence). The V gene lost 6 bases and the J gene lost 0 bases, with 5 bases spanning the gap. The CDR3 contains 12 residues.

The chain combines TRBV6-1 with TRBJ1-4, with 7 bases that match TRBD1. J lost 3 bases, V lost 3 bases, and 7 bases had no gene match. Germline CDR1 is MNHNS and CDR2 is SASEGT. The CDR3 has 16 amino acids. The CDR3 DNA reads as TGTGCCAGCAGTGAGGACTCCGGGACAGCTAATGAAAAACTGTTTTTT. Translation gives CASSEDSGTANEKLFF.

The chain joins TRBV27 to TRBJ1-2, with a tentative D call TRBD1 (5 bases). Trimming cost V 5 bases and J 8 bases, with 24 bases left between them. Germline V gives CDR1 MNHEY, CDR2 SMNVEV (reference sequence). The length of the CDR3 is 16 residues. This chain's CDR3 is CASSRFYGGSFRGYTF. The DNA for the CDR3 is TGTGCCAGCAGTCGCTTTTACGGGGGGTCCTTTCGGGGCTACACCTTC.

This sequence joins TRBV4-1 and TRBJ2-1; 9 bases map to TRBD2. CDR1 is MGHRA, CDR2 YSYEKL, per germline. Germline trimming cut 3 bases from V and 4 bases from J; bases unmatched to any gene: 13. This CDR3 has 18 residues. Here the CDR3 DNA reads TGCGCCAGCAGCCATGATGCGGGCGGGGGGGCGTCATACAATGAGCAGTTCTTC. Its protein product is CASSHDAGGGASYNEQFF.

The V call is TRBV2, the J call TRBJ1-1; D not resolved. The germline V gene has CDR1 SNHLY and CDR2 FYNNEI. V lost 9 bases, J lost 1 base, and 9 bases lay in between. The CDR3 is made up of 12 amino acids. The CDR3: CARSTANTEAFF. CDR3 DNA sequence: TGTGCCAGGAGTACAGCGAACACTGAAGCTTTCTTT.

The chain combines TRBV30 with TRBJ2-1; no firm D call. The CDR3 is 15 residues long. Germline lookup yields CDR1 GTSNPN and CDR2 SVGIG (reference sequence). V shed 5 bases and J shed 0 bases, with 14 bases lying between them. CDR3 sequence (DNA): TGTGCCTGGGAAAAACAGTTAACCTCCTACAATGAGCAGTTCTTC. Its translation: CAWEKQLTSYNEQFF.

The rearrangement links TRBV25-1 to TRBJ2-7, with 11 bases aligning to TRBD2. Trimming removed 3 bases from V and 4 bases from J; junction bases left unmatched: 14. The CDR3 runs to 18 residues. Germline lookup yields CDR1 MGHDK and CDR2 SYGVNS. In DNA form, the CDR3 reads TGTGCCAGCAGTGACCCCCCAGGGGCCGGGACTAGCGGTTACGAGCAGTACTTC. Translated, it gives CASSDPPGAGTSGYEQYF.

Here the CDR3 DNA reads TGTGCCAGCACTGCGGGGCCGAGCTCCTACAATGAGCAGTTCTTC. This encodes CASTAGPSSYNEQFF. The V gene is TRBV2, the J gene TRBJ2-1, with a possible D match to TRBD2 (6 bases). Germline loops: CDR1 SNHLY, CDR2 FYNNEI. Trimming shortened V by 7 bases and J by 0 bases, and 13 bases separated the two germline ends. This CDR3 contains 15 residues.

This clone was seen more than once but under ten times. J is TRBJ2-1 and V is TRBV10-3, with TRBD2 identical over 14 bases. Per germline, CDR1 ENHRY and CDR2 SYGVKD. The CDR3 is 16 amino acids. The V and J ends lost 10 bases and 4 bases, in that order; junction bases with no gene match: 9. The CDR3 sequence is CATTSGRVGNYNEQFF. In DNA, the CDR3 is TGTGCCACGACTAGCGGGAGGGTCGGCAATTACAATGAGCAGTTCTTC.